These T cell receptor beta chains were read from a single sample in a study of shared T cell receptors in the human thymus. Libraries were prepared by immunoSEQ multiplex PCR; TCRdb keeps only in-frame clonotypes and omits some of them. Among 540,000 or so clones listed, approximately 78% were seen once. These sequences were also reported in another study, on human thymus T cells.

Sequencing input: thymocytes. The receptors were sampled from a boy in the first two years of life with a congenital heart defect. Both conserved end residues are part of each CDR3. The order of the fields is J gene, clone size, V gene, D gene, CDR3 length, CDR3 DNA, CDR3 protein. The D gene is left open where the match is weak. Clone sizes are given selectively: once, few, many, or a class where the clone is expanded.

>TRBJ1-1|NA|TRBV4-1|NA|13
TGCGCCAGCAGCCAAGATTACGGTGAAGAAGCTTTCTTT
CASSQDYGEEAFF
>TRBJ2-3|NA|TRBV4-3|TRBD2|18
TGCGCCAGCCCGGGACTAGCGGGAGGTGGGGCCCACACAGATACGCAGTATTTT
CASPGLAGGGAHTDTQYF
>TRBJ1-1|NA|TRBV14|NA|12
TGTGCCAGCAGCCAAGGGGCCACTGAAGCTTTCTTT
CASSQGATEAFF
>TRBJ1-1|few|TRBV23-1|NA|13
TGCGCCAGCAGTCACACCAGGAACACTGAAGCTTTCTTT
CASSHTRNTEAFF
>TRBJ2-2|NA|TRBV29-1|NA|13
TGCAGTATCCGGGTACGGGGCACCGGGGAGCTGTTTTTT
CSIRVRGTGELFF
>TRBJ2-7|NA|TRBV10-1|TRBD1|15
TGCGCCAGCAGTGGCCAGAGGCAGGGGGCCTACGAGCAGTACTTC
CASSGQRQGAYEQYF
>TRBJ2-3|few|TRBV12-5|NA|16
TGTGCTACCCATCCGACAGGCCAAAGAGAACGAGATACGCAGTATTTT
CATHPTGQRERDTQYF
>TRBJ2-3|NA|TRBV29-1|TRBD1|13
TGCAGCGCCGGACAGGGGTCCTCAGATACGCAGTATTTT
CSAGQGSSDTQYF
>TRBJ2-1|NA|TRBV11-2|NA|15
TGTGCCAGCAGCTTAGCCGGTAGTAGGGGCAATGAGCAGTTCTTC
CASSLAGSRGNEQFF
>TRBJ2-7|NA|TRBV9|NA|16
TGTGCCAGCAGCCCCCACTTCGGGGGACGGATCTACGAGCAGTACTTC
CASSPHFGGRIYEQYF
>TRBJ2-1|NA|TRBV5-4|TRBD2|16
TGTGCCAGCAGCCCAATAGCGGGCAGCTCCTACAATGAGCAGTTCTTC
CASSPIAGSSYNEQFF
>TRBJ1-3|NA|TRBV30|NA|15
TGTGCCTGGAGCCCGGACGGCGGGCCTGGAAACACCATATATTTT
CAWSPDGGPGNTIYF
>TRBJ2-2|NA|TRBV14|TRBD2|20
TGTGCCAGCAGCCAGGGGACTAGCGGGAGCCCCAGCCGCGACACCGGGGAGCTGTTTTTT
CASSQGTSGSPSRDTGELFF
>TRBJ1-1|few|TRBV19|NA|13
TGTGCCAGTATGGGCACGGAAGGCACTGAAGCTTTCTTT
CASMGTEGTEAFF
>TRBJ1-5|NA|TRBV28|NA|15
TGTGCCAGCAGTTTCCCGAGCACGGGCAATCAGCCCCAGCATTTT
CASSFPSTGNQPQHF
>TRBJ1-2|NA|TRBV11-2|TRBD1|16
TGTGCCAGCAGCTTAATGACAGGGGCCCTGGCGTATGGCTACACCTTC
CASSLMTGALAYGYTF
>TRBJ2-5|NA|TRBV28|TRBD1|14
TGTGCCAGCAGTGATCGGGACAGGGCCGAGACCCAGTACTTC
CASSDRDRAETQYF
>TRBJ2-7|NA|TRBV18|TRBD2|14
TGTGCCAGCTCGGCCTTTAGCGGGACCTACGAGCAGTACTTC
CASSAFSGTYEQYF
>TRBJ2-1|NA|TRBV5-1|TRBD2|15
TGCGCCAGCAGCTTGGGAGCGGGAGAAGACAATGAGCAGTTCTTC
CASSLGAGEDNEQFF
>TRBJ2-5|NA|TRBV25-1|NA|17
TGTGCCAGCAGTTCCGACAGGGGAGGGGCATTGGAAGAGACCCAGTACTTC
CASSSDRGGALEETQYF
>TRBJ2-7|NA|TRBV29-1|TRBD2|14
TGCAGCGTGGGGGCGGGACTAGATCGGTACGAGCAGTACTTC
CSVGAGLDRYEQYF
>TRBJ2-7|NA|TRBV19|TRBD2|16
TGTGCCAGTAGTATCGGGGGGGTCCGCGCACTCTACGAGCAGTACTTC
CASSIGGVRALYEQYF
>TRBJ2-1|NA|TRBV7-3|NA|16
TGTGCCAGCAGTATAGGGGATGCGGGGTCCTACAATGAGCAGTTCTTC
CASSIGDAGSYNEQFF
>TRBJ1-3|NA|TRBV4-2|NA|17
TGTGCCAGCAGCCAAGATCGGGAAGTCTCGGAGAGAAACACCATATATTTT
CASSQDREVSERNTIYF
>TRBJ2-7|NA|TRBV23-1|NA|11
TGCGCCAGCAGTGTTGGAGGTGAGCAGTACTTC
CASSVGGEQYF
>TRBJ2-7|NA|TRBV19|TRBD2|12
TGTGCCAGTAGTATCTTAGCGGGAGTGAAGTACTTC
CASSILAGVKYF
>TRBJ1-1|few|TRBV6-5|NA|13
TGTGCCAGCAGTTACGGTGCCAGAACTGAAGCTTTCTTT
CASSYGARTEAFF
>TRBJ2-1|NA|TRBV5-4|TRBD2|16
TGTGCCAGCAGCTTGGAGCGGGAGGAGTCCTACAATGAGCAGTTCTTC
CASSLEREESYNEQFF
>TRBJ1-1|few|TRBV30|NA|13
TGTGCCTGCCTCCATAGAAGGGGCACTGAAGCTTTCTTT
CACLHRRGTEAFF
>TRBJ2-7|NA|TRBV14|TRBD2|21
TGTGCCAGCAGCCAAGATCATGCGGGGCTAGCGGGAGAGATTCCCGACTACGAGCAGTACTTC
CASSQDHAGLAGEIPDYEQYF
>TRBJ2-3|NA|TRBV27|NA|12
TGTGCCAGCAGTTCCGTGGGCGATACGCAGTATTTT
CASSSVGDTQYF
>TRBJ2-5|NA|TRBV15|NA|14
TGTGCCACCAGCAGCTCGGAGGGCTGGGAGACCCAGTACTTC
CATSSSEGWETQYF
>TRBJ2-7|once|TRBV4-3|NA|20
TGCGCCAGCAGCCAAGATAAGGGGCCGGCAGGGCCCCTCCCTACCTACGAGCAGTACTTC
CASSQDKGPAGPLPTYEQYF
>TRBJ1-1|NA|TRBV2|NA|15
TGTGCCAGCAGTGCGGCCAGGGGTTGGGGCACTGAAGCTTTCTTT
CASSAARGWGTEAFF
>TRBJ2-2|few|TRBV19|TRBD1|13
TGTGCCAGTGCCGGGACAGGGAGCTGGGAGCTGTTTTTT
CASAGTGSWELFF
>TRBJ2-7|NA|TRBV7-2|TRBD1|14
TGTGCCAGCAGCCCTAGACAGGGTCCCTACGAGCAGTACTTC
CASSPRQGPYEQYF
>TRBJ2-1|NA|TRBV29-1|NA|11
TGCAGCGTAGGCGGTAACAATGAGCAGTTCTTC
CSVGGNNEQFF
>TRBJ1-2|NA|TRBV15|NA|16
TGTGCCACCACCTCAGGGGTGGGGAAGGGGGTGGGTGGCTACACCTTC
CATTSGVGKGVGGYTF
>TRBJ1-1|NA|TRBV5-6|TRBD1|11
TGTGCCAGCAGCTTACAGGGGTGGGCTTTCTTT
CASSLQGWAFF
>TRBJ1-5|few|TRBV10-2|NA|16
TGCGCCAGCAGTGAGGGCAGGACGAGGGGCAATCAGCCCCAGCATTTT
CASSEGRTRGNQPQHF
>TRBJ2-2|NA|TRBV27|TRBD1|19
TGTGCCAGCAGTCCGGGTCCCGGGACAGGCACCGCGAGCACCGGGGAGCTGTTTTTT
CASSPGPGTGTASTGELFF
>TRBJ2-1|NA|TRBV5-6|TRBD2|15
TGTGCCAGCAGCTCGGGACGACTAGCAGGCAATGAGCAGTTCTTC
CASSSGRLAGNEQFF
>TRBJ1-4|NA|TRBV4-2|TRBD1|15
TGTGCCAGCAGCCCACTTAGGGGGCTGGGTGAAAAACTGTTTTTT
CASSPLRGLGEKLFF
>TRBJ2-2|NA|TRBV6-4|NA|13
TGTGCCAGCTCAGGTGGGGCGGCCGGGGAGCTGTTTTTT
CASSGGAAGELFF
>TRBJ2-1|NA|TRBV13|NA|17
TGTGCCAGCAGCTCCCTTCCAAGGGGGAGCTCCTACAATGAGCAGTTCTTC
CASSSLPRGSSYNEQFF
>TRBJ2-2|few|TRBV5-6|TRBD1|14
TGTGCCAGCAGCTCCTCGACAGGGGTGTTGGAGCTGTTTTTT
CASSSSTGVLELFF